These 24 T cell receptor beta chains share one sample of origin, sequenced in a study of siplizumab effects on memory and regulatory T cells. The repertoire was sequenced with immunoSEQ multiplex PCR; TCRdb's copy has only in-frame clones and lacks some. This sample has some 52,000 clones, with nearly 98% found just once. The sample consisted of naive CD4+ T cells sorted from blood. The receptors originated from a human donor in good health.

The chain couples TRBV7-2 to TRBJ1-1; TRBD1 agrees at 7 bases. Germline V gene lookup returns CDR1 SGHTA and CDR2 FQGNSA. The CDR3 has 16 residues. The junction had 9 bases not matched to a gene; V was cut back by 1 base and J by 4 bases. CDR3 loop: CASSLGRQGAATEAFF. The CDR3 DNA follows: TGTGCCAGCAGCTTAGGACGACAGGGCGCGGCCACTGAAGCTTTCTTT.

The rearrangement links TRBV7-3 to TRBJ2-1; 10 nucleotides agree with TRBD2. The CDR3 covers 16 residues. In germline, CDR1 is SGHTA, CDR2 FQGTGA. The ends lost 6 bases at V and 8 bases at J; junction bases unmatched: 13. CDR3 DNA: TGTGCCAGCAGTTCCACCGGGACTAGCGAGAGCGATGAGCAGTTCTTC. Its protein is CASSSTGTSESDEQFF.

The rearrangement joins TRBV7-8 to TRBJ2-3; 9 nucleotides line up with TRBD2. CDR1 and CDR2 (germline): SGHVS, FQNEAQ. Trimming at V came to 3 bases and at J to 0 bases, leaving 4 bases not matched to a gene. The CDR3 consists of 16 residues. CDR3: CASSFFLAGSTDTQYF. CDR3 in DNA: TGTGCCAGCAGCTTTTTCCTAGCGGGAAGCACAGATACGCAGTATTTT.

V is TRBV6-6 and J is TRBJ1-4; no clear D gene. Trimming left V 0 bases short and J 0 bases short, with 2 bases between. Germline loops: CDR1 MNHNY, CDR2 SVGAGI (reference sequence). There are 14 residues in the CDR3. Written as DNA, the CDR3 is TGTGCCAGCAGTTACTCGGCAACTAATGAAAAACTGTTTTTT. Amino acids: CASSYSATNEKLFF.

The chain combines TRBV21-1 with TRBJ2-1; TRBD2 is the table's D call and was not checked against the DNA. TRBV21-1 is an annotated pseudogene. There are 20 residues in the CDR3. Here the CDR3 reads CASSKDSLAGGPIDLLDGFF. The CDR3, as DNA: TGTGCCAGCAGCAAAGATTCACTAGCGGGAGGGCCAATCGACCTCTTAGATGGATTCTTC.

This chain joins TRBV29-1 and TRBJ2-7; D uncertain. The CDR3 consists of 13 residues. Germline V CDR1 and CDR2: SQVTM, ANQGSEA. V gave up 3 bases and J gave up 4 bases, with 13 bases separating them. The CDR3: CSVEDVGGYEQYF. CDR3 in DNA: TGCAGCGTTGAGGATGTCGGTGGTTACGAGCAGTACTTC.

The chain has TRBV11-2 and TRBJ2-7, with D unresolved. Trimming cost V 1 base and J 0 bases, with 4 bases left between them. The CDR3 runs to 13 residues. Germline V gene data show CDR1 as SGHAT and CDR2 as FQNNGV. In DNA form, the CDR3 reads TGTGCCAGCAGCTTAGGCAACTCCTACGAGCAGTACTTC. It encodes CASSLGNSYEQYF. Variable domain in full (rest from reference TRBV11-2 and TRBJ2-7): EAGVAQSPRYKIIEKRQSVAFWCNPISGHATLYWYQQILGQGPKLLIQFQNNGVVDDSQLPKDRFSAERLKGVDSTLKIQPAKLEDSAVYLCASSLGNSYEQYFGPGTRLTVT.

V and J are TRBV19 and TRBJ2-1, with 7 positions matching TRBD2. There are 15 residues in the CDR3. The germline CDR1 and CDR2 sequences are LNHDA and SQIVND (reference sequence). J was trimmed by 4 bases and V by 3 bases; bases with no gene match: 6. CDR3 sequence reads: CASSMRGGIYNEQFF. DNA for the CDR3: TGTGCCAGTAGTATGCGGGGAGGGATTTACAATGAGCAGTTCTTC. The whole variable domain, filled in from reference TRBV19 and TRBJ2-1, reads DGGITQSPKYLFRKEGQNVTLSCEQNLNHDAMYWYRQDPGQGLRLIYYSQIVNDFQKGDIAEGYSVSREKKESFPLTVTSAQKNPTAFYLCASSMRGGIYNEQFFGPGTRLTVL.

The chain carries TRBV30 and TRBJ2-6; D unresolved. The CDR3 sequence is 14 residues long. Germline values: CDR1 GTSNPN, CDR2 SVGIG (reference sequence). V was trimmed by 3 bases and J by 2 bases, leaving 8 bases between them. The CDR3: CAWRVGTGANVLTF. The CDR3 nucleotides read TGTGCCTGGAGGGTGGGAACTGGGGCCAACGTCCTGACTTTC.

The chain has TRBV6-5 and TRBJ1-2; D may be TRBD1 (5 bases). This CDR3 contains 13 residues. Per germline, CDR1 MNHEY and CDR2 SVGAGI. V was clipped by 5 bases and J by 0 bases, with 7 bases between them. The chain's CDR3 is CASSRGSNYGYTF. The CDR3 DNA sequence: TGTGCCAGCAGTAGGGGCTCTAACTATGGCTACACCTTC.

The CDR3 DNA is TGTGCCAGCAGTTACGGGGGGGACTACGAGCAGTACTTC. It yields the protein CASSYGGDYEQYF. This sequence joins TRBV6-6 and TRBJ2-7; TRBD2 matches at 7 bases. This CDR3 has 13 amino acids. Germline CDR1 MNHNY, CDR2 SVGAGI (reference sequence). V dropped 2 bases and J dropped 3; count of bases not matched to a gene: 1.

The J gene is TRBJ1-5, the V gene TRBV5-1; 8 nucleotides agree with TRBD1. V shed 4 bases and J 3 bases; nucleotides not matched to a gene: 6. The CDR3 totals 15 residues. CDR1 is SGHRS and CDR2 is YFSETQ in the germline V gene. In DNA form, the CDR3 reads TGCGCCAGCAGCCCTGGGACAGGAATCAATCAGCCCCAGCATTTT. Its protein is CASSPGTGINQPQHF.

This sequence joins TRBV30 and TRBJ1-1; D not resolved. CDR1 and CDR2 (germline): GTSNPN, SVGIG (reference sequence). The CDR3 is 14 residues long. Trimming stripped 1 base from V and 0 bases from J, with 9 bases between. CDR3 amino acids: CAWSAGRVNTEAFF. CDR3 bases: TGTGCCTGGAGTGCTGGTAGGGTGAACACTGAAGCTTTCTTT. The full variable domain, with the rest looked up from reference TRBV30 and TRBJ1-1, is SQTIHQWPATLVQPVGSPLSLECTVEGTSNPNLYWYRQAAGRGLQLLFYSVGIGQISSEVPQNLSASRPQDRQFILSSKKLLLSDSGFYLCAWSAGRVNTEAFFGQGTRLTVV.

The V and J genes are TRBV5-1 and TRBJ1-1; D is unclear. This CDR3 has 12 amino acids. The V and J ends lost 3 bases and 11 bases respectively, with 14 bases between them. From germline, CDR1 is SGHRS and CDR2 YFSETQ. This CDR3 is CASSSRPSEAFF. The CDR3 DNA is TGCGCCAGCAGCTCCCGGCCTTCGGAGGCTTTCTTT.

The chain is built from TRBV27 and TRBJ2-1, with 14 bases matching TRBD2. This CDR3 spans 17 amino acids. Per the germline V gene, CDR1 is MNHEY and CDR2 is SMNVEV (reference sequence). J was trimmed by 9 bases and V by 3 bases; bases with no gene match: 10. The CDR3 loop is CASSFYRLAGGLGEQFF. The DNA of the CDR3 is TGTGCCAGCAGTTTCTATCGACTAGCGGGAGGGCTTGGTGAGCAGTTCTTC.

The chain is built from TRBV5-1 and TRBJ2-1; TRBD2 matches 7 bases. Looked up from germline, CDR1 is SGHRS and CDR2 is YFSETQ. The junction had 7 bases not matched to a gene; V was cut back by 1 base and J by 0 bases. This CDR3 spans 17 amino acids. CDR3 in amino acids: CASSLIASGSSYNEQFF. The CDR3 nucleotides are TGCGCCAGCAGCTTGATCGCTAGCGGAAGCTCCTACAATGAGCAGTTCTTC.

J is TRBJ1-6 and V is TRBV11-3; D possibly corresponds to TRBD1 (6 bases). This CDR3 is built from 15 residues. V lost 7 bases and J lost 7, with 17 bases in between. Germline CDR1 SGHNT, CDR2 YENEEA. The CDR3, as DNA: TGTGCCAGCAACTCAGATCAGGGGAACAATTCACCCCTCCACTTT. It encodes CASNSDQGNNSPLHF.

The gene calls are TRBV19 and TRBJ2-1; 10 nucleotides match TRBD2. The germline CDR1 and CDR2 sequences are LNHDA and SQIVND (reference sequence). This CDR3 is 18 amino acids long. V dropped 5 bases and J dropped 4; count of bases not matched to a gene: 14. The CDR3 sequence: CASSYPVRLAGDYNEQFF. In DNA form, the CDR3 reads TGTGCCAGTAGTTATCCCGTTCGGCTAGCGGGGGATTACAATGAGCAGTTCTTC.

The chain employs TRBV9 and TRBJ2-1; 10 nucleotides match TRBD1. Trimming removed 0 bases from V and 3 bases from J; junction bases left unmatched: 0. The CDR3 length is 15 residues. The germline CDR1 and CDR2 sequences are SGDLS and YYNGEE. DNA for the CDR3: TGTGCCAGCAGCGTAGGGGACAGGGGCTACAATGAGCAGTTCTTC. Its translation: CASSVGDRGYNEQFF. The full variable domain, rest sourced from reference TRBV9 and TRBJ2-1, is DSGVTQTPKHLITATGQRVTLRCSPRSGDLSVYWYQQSLDQGLQFLIQYYNGEERAKGNILERFSAQQFPDLHSELNLSSLELGDSALYFCASSVGDRGYNEQFFGPGTRLTVL.

This clone has a single count. V and J are TRBV5-4 and TRBJ1-5; D unresolved. The CDR3 has 14 residues. CDR1 and CDR2 (germline): SGHNT, YYREEE (reference sequence). V was trimmed by 1 base and J by 1 base, leaving 6 bases between them. The CDR3 DNA follows: TGTGCCAGCAGCTTGCAAGGAAGCAATCAGCCCCAGCATTTT. As protein: CASSLQGSNQPQHF.

J is TRBJ2-3 and V is TRBV6-6; 12 bases are shared with TRBD2. The CDR3 is made up of 16 amino acids. After removal of 4 bases from V and 2 bases from J, the junction contained 4 bases not matched to a gene. Germline assignment: CDR1 MNHNY and CDR2 SVGAGI (reference sequence). CDR3 coding DNA: TGTGCCAGCAGTTTACTAGCGGGAGGCCCCACAGATACGCAGTATTTT. Translating it yields CASSLLAGGPTDTQYF.

The V and J genes are TRBV6-6 and TRBJ2-7; 10 bases align to TRBD2. Germline V gene lookup returns CDR1 MNHNY and CDR2 SVGAGI (reference sequence). J was trimmed by 5 bases and V by 7 bases; bases with no gene match: 2. The CDR3 is 12 residues long. CDR3 in DNA: TGTGCCAGCACCCTAGCGGGAGACGAGCAGTACTTC. Encoded protein: CASTLAGDEQYF.

V and J are TRBV9 and TRBJ1-4; 8 bases map to TRBD1. The V gene end was trimmed by 3 bases and the J gene end by 1 base; junction bases not matched to a gene: 5. The CDR3 totals 16 residues. CDR1 and CDR2 (germline): SGDLS, YYNGEE. CDR3 DNA: TGTGCCAGCAGCGCCCGGACAGGGCGAACTAATGAAAAACTGTTTTTT. This gives the protein CASSARTGRTNEKLFF.

This chain connects TRBV6-5 to TRBJ2-7; D remains unclear. Trimming cost V 4 bases and J 2 bases, with 15 bases left between them. The germline CDR1 and CDR2 sequences are MNHEY and SVGAGI. The CDR3 extends over 15 amino acids. In nucleotides, the CDR3 is TGTGCCAGCAGTTCGTCGGACGGCGGACCCTACGAGCAGTACTTC. It translates to CASSSSDGGPYEQYF.